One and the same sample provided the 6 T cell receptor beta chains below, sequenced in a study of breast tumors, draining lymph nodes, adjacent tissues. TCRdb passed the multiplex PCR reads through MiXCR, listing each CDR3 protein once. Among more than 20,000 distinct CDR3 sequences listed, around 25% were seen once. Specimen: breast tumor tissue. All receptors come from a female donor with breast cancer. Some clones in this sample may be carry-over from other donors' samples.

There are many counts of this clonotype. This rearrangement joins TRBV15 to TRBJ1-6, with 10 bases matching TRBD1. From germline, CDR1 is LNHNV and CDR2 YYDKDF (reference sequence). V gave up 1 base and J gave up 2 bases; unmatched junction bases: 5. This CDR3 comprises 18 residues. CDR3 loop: CATSRGGTGAAYNSPLHF. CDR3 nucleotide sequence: TGTGCCACCAGCAGAGGAGGGACAGGGGCGGCCTATAATTCACCCCTCCACTTT.

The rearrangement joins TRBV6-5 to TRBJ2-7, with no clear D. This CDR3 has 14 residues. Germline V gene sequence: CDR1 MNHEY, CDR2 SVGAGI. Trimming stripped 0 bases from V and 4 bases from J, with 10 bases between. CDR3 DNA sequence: TGTGCCAGCAGTTACTCGAGGAGATCTTACGAGCAGTACTTC. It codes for CASSYSRRSYEQYF.

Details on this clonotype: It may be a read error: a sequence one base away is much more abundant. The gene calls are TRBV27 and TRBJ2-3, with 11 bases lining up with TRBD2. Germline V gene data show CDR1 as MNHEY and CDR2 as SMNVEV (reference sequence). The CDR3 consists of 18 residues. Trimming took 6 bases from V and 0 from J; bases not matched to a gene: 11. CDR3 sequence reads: CASRSPLAGGTSTDTQYF. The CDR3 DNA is TGTGCCAGCAGATCCCCTTTAGCGGGAGGGACTAGCACAGATACGCAGTATTTT.

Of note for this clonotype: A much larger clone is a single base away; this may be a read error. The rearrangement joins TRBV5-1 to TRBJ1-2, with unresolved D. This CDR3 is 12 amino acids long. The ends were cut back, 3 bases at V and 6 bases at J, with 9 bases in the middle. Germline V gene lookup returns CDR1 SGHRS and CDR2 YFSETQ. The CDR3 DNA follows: TGCGCCAGCAGCTCGACCGGAGATGGCTACACCTTC. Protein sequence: CASSSTGDGYTF.

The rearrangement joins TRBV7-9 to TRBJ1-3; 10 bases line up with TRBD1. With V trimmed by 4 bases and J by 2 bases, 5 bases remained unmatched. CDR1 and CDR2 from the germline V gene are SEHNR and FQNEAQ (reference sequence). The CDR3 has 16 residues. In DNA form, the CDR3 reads TGTGCCAGCAGCTCAACCGGGACAGGGGCTGGAAACACCATATATTTT. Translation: CASSSTGTGAGNTIYF.

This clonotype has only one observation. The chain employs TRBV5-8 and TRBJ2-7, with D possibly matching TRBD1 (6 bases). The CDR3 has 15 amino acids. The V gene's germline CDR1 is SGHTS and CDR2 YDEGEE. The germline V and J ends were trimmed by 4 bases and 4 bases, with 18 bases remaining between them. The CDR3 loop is CASSVYRVLKYEQYF. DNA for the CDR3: TGTGCCAGCAGCGTATACAGGGTTTTGAAATACGAGCAGTACTTC.